These 13 T cell receptor beta chains came from one sample sequenced in a study of T cell repertoires in cytomegalovirus infection. Each CDR3 protein gets one entry after TCRdb re-called the reads with MiXCR. The repertoire holds roughly 760,000 distinct CDR3 sequences, with approximately 40% as singletons. The sequenced sample was PBMCs. These receptors were taken from a human donor in good health (CMV status not recorded). Some clones in this sample may be carry-over from other donors' samples.

This chain links TRBV7-8 with TRBJ1-2; no firm D call. The CDR3 length is 13 residues. Germline V lookup: CDR1 SGHVS, CDR2 FQNEAQ. V dropped 7 bases and J dropped 6 bases, with 15 bases sitting between them. The CDR3 DNA sequence: TGTGCCAGCACCGTAGACTCCCTGGATGGCTACACCTTC. Translating it yields CASTVDSLDGYTF.

The chain has TRBV6-6 and TRBJ1-1, with D perhaps matching TRBD1 (6 bases). Between the trimmed V and J ends, which lost 7 bases and 2 bases, there was a span of 14 bases. CDR1 is MNHNY, CDR2 SVGAGI, per germline (reference sequence). The CDR3 totals 14 residues. For the CDR3, the DNA is TGTGCCAGCATCAGGGGTTCTGGAAACACTGAAGCTTTCTTT. This translates into CASIRGSGNTEAFF.

The chain links TRBV20-1 to TRBJ2-7; tentative D call: TRBD2 (6 bases). The V gene lost 1 base and the J gene lost 3 bases, with 10 bases spanning the gap. The CDR3 sequence is 13 residues long. Germline V lookup: CDR1 DFQATT, CDR2 SNEGSKA (reference sequence). The CDR3 sequence is CSARGGTGYEQYF. The CDR3 DNA follows: TGCAGTGCTAGAGGCGGGACGGGCTACGAGCAGTACTTC.

There are many counts of this clonotype. V is TRBV6-1 and J is TRBJ2-6; D might be TRBD1 (6 bases). The V end lost 11 bases, the J end lost 1 base, and 21 bases lay between the germline ends. The CDR3 has 17 residues. CDR1 is MNHNS, CDR2 SASEGT, per germline. The CDR3 nucleotides are TGTGCCGCACGAATAGGACAGTTGGGATCTGGGGCCAACGTCCTGACTTTC. This encodes CAARIGQLGSGANVLTF.

A remark on this clonotype: A read error is likely, as this CDR3 ends without the conserved phenylalanine or tryptophan. The J gene is TRBJ1-2, the V gene TRBV7-4, with D unclear. V was pared by 3 bases and J by 2 bases, with 19 bases between. This CDR3 is 17 amino acids long. The germline CDR1 and CDR2 sequences are SGHVT and SQSDAQ. CDR3 DNA: TGTGCCAGCAGCTTGGCGAGTGAGGGCCCGTGGAACTATGGCTACACCTTA. Residues: CASSLASEGPWNYGYTL.

This clonotype was observed a few times. The CDR3 sequence is CASSEVTGGHNSPLHF. CDR3 nucleotide sequence: TGTGCCAGCAGTGAAGTTACAGGGGGCCACAATTCACCCCTCCACTTT. The gene calls are TRBV6-1 and TRBJ1-6; 9 nucleotides agree with TRBD1. Trimming cost V 1 base and J 7 bases; bases outside gene matches: 5. Germline CDR1 reads MNHNS; CDR2 reads SASEGT. The CDR3 spans 16 residues.

The genes are TRBV7-9 and TRBJ2-7; D remains unclear. CDR1 SEHNR and CDR2 FQNEAQ come from the germline V gene (reference sequence). V lost 4 bases to trimming and J lost 6 bases, with 13 bases between them. This CDR3 is built from 13 residues. The DNA of the CDR3 is TGTGCCAGCAGCTCGAGCGACTCCACCGAGCAGTACTTC. It encodes CASSSSDSTEQYF.

A few counts support this clonotype. The rearrangement uses TRBV4-2 and TRBJ2-1; possible D gene TRBD2, 5 bases. From germline, CDR1 is LGHNA and CDR2 YNFKEQ. V lost 1 base and J 4 bases, leaving 14 bases between the germline ends. The CDR3 is 16 amino acids. The CDR3 sequence is CASSQGAAATYNEQFF. In DNA form, the CDR3 reads TGTGCCAGCAGCCAAGGGGCAGCGGCGACTTACAATGAGCAGTTCTTC.

This clonotype came up many times. This CDR3 reads CASSKRWGYGYTF. The DNA of the CDR3 is TGTGCCAGCAGCAAGCGCTGGGGCTATGGCTACACCTTC. The rearrangement uses TRBV7-2 and TRBJ1-2; D gene uncertain. Trimming removed 5 bases at V and 4 bases at J, with 11 bases between. This CDR3 spans 13 amino acids. The germline V gene encodes CDR1 SGHTA and CDR2 FQGNSA. Full variable domain (missing parts from reference TRBV7-2 and TRBJ1-2): GAGVSQSPSNKVTEKGKDVELRCDPISGHTALYWYRQSLGQGLEFLIYFQGNSAPDKSGLPSDRFSAERTGGSVSTLTIQRTQQEDSAVYLCASSKRWGYGYTFGSGTRLTVV.

The rearrangement uses TRBV4-2 and TRBJ1-5; TRBD1 is a possible D gene (5 bases). Germline CDR1 reads LGHNA; CDR2 reads YNFKEQ. The CDR3 consists of 18 residues. The V end was cut by 1 base, the J end by 0 bases, with 16 bases between. The chain's CDR3 is CASSQGVGLGHSNQPQHF. The CDR3 DNA reads TGTGCCAGCAGCCAAGGCGTAGGGTTGGGGCATAGCAATCAGCCCCAGCATTTT.

This clonotype was recorded a few times. The chain recombines TRBV28 with TRBJ1-1; a weak D match, TRBD1 (5 bases). The germline V gene encodes CDR1 MDHEN and CDR2 SYDVKM. Trimming removed 7 bases from V and 0 bases from J, with 21 bases in between. CDR3 length: 17 residues. CDR3 residues: CASTRVFGGTLNTEAFF. In DNA, the CDR3 is TGTGCCAGCACCCGCGTCTTTGGGGGAACCCTGAACACTGAAGCTTTCTTT.

This clonotype was seen only a few times. The genes are TRBV20-1 and TRBJ2-1, with 9 bases aligning to TRBD2. V shed 4 bases, J shed 2 bases, and the junction held 3 bases outside the gene matches. The CDR3 spans 14 residues. The germline gives CDR1 DFQATT, CDR2 SNEGSKA (reference sequence). CDR3 protein: CSAILAGTYNEQFF. As DNA, the CDR3 is TGCAGTGCTATACTAGCGGGTACCTACAATGAGCAGTTCTTC.

The chain carries TRBV5-1 and TRBJ1-2; 9 nucleotides align to TRBD1. Trimming took 4 bases from V and 9 from J; bases not matched to a gene: 10. Germline V lookup: CDR1 SGHRS, CDR2 YFSETQ. The CDR3 covers 14 residues. The CDR3 here is CASSVTGTGSSYTF. CDR3 bases: TGCGCCAGCAGCGTTACCGGGACAGGGTCGAGCTACACCTTC. The variable domain in full, with the rest retrieved from reference TRBV5-1 and TRBJ1-2, is KAGVTQTPRYLIKTRGQQVTLSCSPISGHRSVSWYQQTPGQGLQFLFEYFSETQRNKGNFPGRFSGRQFSNSRSEMNVSTLELGDSALYLCASSVTGTGSSYTFGSGTRLTVV.